Listed below are T cell receptor beta chains from one sample, sequenced in a study of T cells in Graves' hyperthyroidism and ophthalmopathy. MiXCR was run by TCRdb on the multiplex PCR reads, yielding one entry per CDR3 protein. Of about 600,000 distinct CDR3 sequences in the sample, about a sixth are singletons; the top ten hold around 3.5%. Sequenced input: blood. Source of these receptors: a woman in her 40s with Graves' ophthalmopathy. CDR3s include the opening cysteine and the closing phenylalanine or tryptophan. A D gene is named only where the DNA matches it firmly. Part of the rows lack a size; the others show once, few, many or a class for expanded clones.

D,size,V,J,CDR3,DNA
-,-,TRBV28,TRBJ2-7,CASSAAPPYEQYF,TGTGCCAGCAGTGCCGCCCCACCCTACGAGCAGTACTTC
-,many,TRBV2,TRBJ1-2,CASSDRSDIYGYTF,TGTGCCAGCAGTGACCGGTCAGACATCTATGGCTACACCTTC
TRBD1,many,TRBV3-1,TRBJ1-6,CASSPTGQGRSPLHF,TGTGCCAGCAGCCCTACGGGACAGGGAAGGTCACCCCTCCACTTT
TRBD1,-,TRBV7-8,TRBJ1-5,CASSLALDRRPNTNQPQHF,TGTGCCAGCAGCTTAGCATTGGACAGGAGACCTAACACCAATCAGCCCCAGCATTTT
TRBD2,many,TRBV12-3/TRBV12-4,TRBJ2-3,CASSRGGAGDTQYF,TGTGCCAGCAGTCGGGGGGGGGCGGGAGATACGCAGTATTTT
TRBD1,many,TRBV6-4,TRBJ1-1,CARRLGTAFMNTEAFF,TGTGCCAGGAGGCTCGGGACAGCCTTCATGAACACTGAAGCTTTCTTT
TRBD1,many,TRBV2,TRBJ2-2,CASKDRGGFGTGELFF,TGTGCCAGCAAAGACAGGGGGGGGTTTGGCACCGGGGAGCTGTTTTTT
TRBD1,few,TRBV2,TRBJ2-2,CASNLQGANTGELFF,TGTGCCAGCAATTTACAGGGGGCGAACACCGGGGAGCTGTTTTTT
-,-,TRBV25-1,TRBJ2-2,CASSGPGTHTGELFF,TGTGCCAGCAGTGGCCCCGGGACTCACACCGGGGAGCTGTTTTTT
-,many,TRBV7-8,TRBJ1-5,CASGEGGNQPQHF,TGTGCCAGCGGCGAGGGCGGCAATCAGCCCCAGCATTTT
TRBD2,-,TRBV27,TRBJ2-1,CASSAQGTSGYNEQFF,TGTGCCAGCAGTGCCCAGGGGACTAGCGGCTACAATGAGCAGTTCTTC
-,many,TRBV6-1,TRBJ1-5,CASSRDGRSNQPQHF,TGTGCCAGCAGTCGGGACGGCAGAAGCAATCAGCCCCAGCATTTT
TRBD1,few,TRBV3-1,TRBJ1-6,CASSQTGRESPLHF,TGTGCCAGCAGCCAGACAGGGAGGGAATCACCCCTCCACTTT
-,many,TRBV27,TRBJ1-2,CASSLTGRNYGYTF,TGTGCCAGCAGTTTAACGGGCAGGAACTATGGCTACACCTTC
TRBD1,many,TRBV20-1,TRBJ1-6,CSAPTGDGSPLHF,TGCAGTGCGCCGACAGGGGATGGATCACCCCTCCACTTT
TRBD2,many,TRBV9,TRBJ2-1,CASSVGLAGEQFF,TGTGCCAGCAGCGTAGGACTAGCGGGTGAGCAGTTCTTC
TRBD1,-,TRBV4-1,TRBJ1-1,CASSHSRGLEAFF,TGCGCCAGCAGCCACTCCAGGGGGCTTGAAGCTTTCTTT
-,many,TRBV7-9,TRBJ2-2,CASSPYRGTGELFF,TGTGCCAGCAGCCCCTATAGGGGCACCGGGGAGCTGTTTTTT
TRBD1,many,TRBV11-2,TRBJ2-1,CASSFRGNEQFF,TGTGCCAGCAGCTTCAGGGGGAATGAGCAGTTCTTC
-,many,TRBV7-6,TRBJ2-5,CASSLGAPGQETQYF,TGTGCCAGCAGCTTAGGGGCCCCGGGACAAGAGACCCAGTACTTC
TRBD2,-,TRBV30,TRBJ2-5,CAWTDGGETQYF,TGTGCCTGGACGGACGGGGGGGAGACCCAGTACTTC
TRBD2,many,TRBV6-1,TRBJ2-1,CASSQGLASWGNEQFF,TGTGCCAGCAGTCAGGGACTAGCAAGTTGGGGCAATGAGCAGTTCTTC
-,many,TRBV6-2/TRBV6-3,TRBJ1-2,CASSYSMGEGYTF,TGTGCCAGCAGTTACTCGATGGGAGAAGGCTACACCTTC
-,few,TRBV28,TRBJ1-4,CASSLILTRTNEKLFF,TGTGCCAGCAGTTTAATCCTTACCCGAACTAATGAAAAACTGTTTTTT
TRBD1,many,TRBV12-3/TRBV12-4,TRBJ1-1,CASRGQGAWNTEAFF,TGTGCCAGCAGAGGACAGGGGGCTTGGAACACTGAAGCTTTCTTT
TRBD1,-,TRBV6-2/TRBV6-3,TRBJ1-6,CASSPGDRGEGSPLHF,TGTGCCAGCAGCCCTGGGGACAGGGGAGAAGGCTCACCCCTCCACTTT
-,-,TRBV5-6,TRBJ1-3,CASSFFGTPSSGNTIYF,TGTGCCAGCAGCTTCTTCGGGACACCCAGCTCTGGAAACACCATATATTTT